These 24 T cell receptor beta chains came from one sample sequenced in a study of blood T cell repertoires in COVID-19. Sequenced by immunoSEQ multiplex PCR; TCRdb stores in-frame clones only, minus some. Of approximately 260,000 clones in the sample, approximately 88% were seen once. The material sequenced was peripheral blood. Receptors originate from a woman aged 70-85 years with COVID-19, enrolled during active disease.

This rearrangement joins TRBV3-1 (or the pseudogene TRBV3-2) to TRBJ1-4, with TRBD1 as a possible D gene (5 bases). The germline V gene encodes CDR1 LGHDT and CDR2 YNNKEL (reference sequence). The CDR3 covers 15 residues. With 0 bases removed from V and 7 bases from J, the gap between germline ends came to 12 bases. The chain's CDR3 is CASSQDYGAGEKLFF. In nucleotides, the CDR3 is TGTGCCAGCAGCCAAGACTATGGGGCCGGTGAAAAACTGTTTTTT.

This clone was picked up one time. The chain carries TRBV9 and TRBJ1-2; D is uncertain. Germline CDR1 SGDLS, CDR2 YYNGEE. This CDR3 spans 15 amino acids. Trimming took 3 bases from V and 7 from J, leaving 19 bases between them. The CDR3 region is CASSATGSAISGYTF. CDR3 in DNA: TGTGCCAGCAGCGCCACGGGGAGCGCGATATCTGGCTACACCTTC.

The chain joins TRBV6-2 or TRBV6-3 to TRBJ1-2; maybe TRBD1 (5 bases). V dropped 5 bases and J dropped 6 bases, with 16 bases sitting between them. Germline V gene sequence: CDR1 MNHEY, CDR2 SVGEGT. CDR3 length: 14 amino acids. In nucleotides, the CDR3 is TGTGCCAGCAGTCAACCGGGACTCCCGGATGGCTACACCTTC. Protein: CASSQPGLPDGYTF.

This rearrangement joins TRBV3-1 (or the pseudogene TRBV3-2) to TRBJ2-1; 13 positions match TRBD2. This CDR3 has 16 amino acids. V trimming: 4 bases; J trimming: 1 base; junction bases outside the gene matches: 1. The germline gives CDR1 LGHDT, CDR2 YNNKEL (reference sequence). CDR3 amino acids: CASSPGLAGSYNEQFF. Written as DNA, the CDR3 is TGTGCCAGCAGCCCGGGACTAGCGGGATCCTACAATGAGCAGTTCTTC.

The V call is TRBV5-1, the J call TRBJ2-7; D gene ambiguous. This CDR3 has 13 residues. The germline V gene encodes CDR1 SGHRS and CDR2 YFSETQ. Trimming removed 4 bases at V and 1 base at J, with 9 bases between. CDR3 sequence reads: CASSLTPSYEQYF. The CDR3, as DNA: TGCGCCAGCAGCCTTACACCTTCCTACGAGCAGTACTTC.

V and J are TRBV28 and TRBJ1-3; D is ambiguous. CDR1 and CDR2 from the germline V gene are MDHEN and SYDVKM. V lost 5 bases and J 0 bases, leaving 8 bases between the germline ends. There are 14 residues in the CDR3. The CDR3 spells CASSTMNSGNTIYF. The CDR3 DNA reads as TGTGCCAGCAGTACTATGAACTCTGGAAACACCATATATTTT.

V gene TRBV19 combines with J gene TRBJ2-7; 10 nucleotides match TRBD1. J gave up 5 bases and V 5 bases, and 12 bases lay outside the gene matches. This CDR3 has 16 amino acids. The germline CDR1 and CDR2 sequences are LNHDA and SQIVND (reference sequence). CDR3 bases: TGTGCCAGTAGTGCCCCCGGAGACAGGGGGCCCCACGAGCAGTACTTC. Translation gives CASSAPGDRGPHEQYF.

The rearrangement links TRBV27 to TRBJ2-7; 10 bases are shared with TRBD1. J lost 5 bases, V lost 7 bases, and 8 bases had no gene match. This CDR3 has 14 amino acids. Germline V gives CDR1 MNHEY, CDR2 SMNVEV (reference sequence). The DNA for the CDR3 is TGTGCCAGCAATCCGGGACAGGGGAACCACGAGCAGTACTTC. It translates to CASNPGQGNHEQYF.

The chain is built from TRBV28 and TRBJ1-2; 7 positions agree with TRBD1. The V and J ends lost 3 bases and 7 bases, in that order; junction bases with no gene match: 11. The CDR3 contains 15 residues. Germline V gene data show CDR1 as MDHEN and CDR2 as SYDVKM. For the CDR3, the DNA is TGTGCCAGCAGTTTTCAAGATCAACAGGGGAGTGGCTACACCTTC. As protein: CASSFQDQQGSGYTF.

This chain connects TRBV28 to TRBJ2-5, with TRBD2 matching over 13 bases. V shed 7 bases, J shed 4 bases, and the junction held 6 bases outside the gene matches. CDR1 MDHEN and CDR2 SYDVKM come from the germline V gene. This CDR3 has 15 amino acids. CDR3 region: CASTTGTSGTETQYF. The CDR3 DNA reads TGTGCCAGCACCACCGGGACTAGCGGGACAGAGACCCAGTACTTC.

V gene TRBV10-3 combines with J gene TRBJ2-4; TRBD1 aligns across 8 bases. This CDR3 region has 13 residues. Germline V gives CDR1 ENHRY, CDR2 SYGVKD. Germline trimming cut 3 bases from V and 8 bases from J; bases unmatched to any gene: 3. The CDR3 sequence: CAISDGQGDIQYF. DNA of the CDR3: TGTGCCATCAGTGACGGACAGGGAGACATTCAGTACTTC.

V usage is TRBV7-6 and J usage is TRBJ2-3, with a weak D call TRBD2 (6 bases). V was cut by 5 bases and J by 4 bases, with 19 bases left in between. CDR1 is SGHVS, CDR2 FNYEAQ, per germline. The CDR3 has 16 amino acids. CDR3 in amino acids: CASSLSPGVSADTQYF. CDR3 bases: TGTGCCAGCAGCCTCTCCCCGGGGGTTTCCGCAGATACGCAGTATTTT.

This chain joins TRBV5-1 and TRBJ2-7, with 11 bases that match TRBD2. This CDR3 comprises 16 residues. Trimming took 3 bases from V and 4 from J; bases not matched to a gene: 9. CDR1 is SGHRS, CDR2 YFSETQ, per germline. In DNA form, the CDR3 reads TGCGCCAGCAGCTCCGGGACTAGCGGCGCTGGTTACGAGCAGTACTTC. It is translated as CASSSGTSGAGYEQYF.

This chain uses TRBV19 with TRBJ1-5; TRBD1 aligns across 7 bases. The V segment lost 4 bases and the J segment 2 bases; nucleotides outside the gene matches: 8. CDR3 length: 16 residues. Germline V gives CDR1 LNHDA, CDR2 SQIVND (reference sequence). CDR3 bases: TGTGCCAGTAGTACCAGGGGGAGTGGAGGCAATCAGCCCCAGCATTTT. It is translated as CASSTRGSGGNQPQHF.

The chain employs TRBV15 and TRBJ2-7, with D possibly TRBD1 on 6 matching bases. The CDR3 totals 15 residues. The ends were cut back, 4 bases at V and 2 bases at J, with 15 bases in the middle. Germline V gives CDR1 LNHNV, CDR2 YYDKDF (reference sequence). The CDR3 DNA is TGTGCCACCAGCAAGGACAGAAATTCCCCCTACGAGCAGTACTTC. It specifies CATSKDRNSPYEQYF.

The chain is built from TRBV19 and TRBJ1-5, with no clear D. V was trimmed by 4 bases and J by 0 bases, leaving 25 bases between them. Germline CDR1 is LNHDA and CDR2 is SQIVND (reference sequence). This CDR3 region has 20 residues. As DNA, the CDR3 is TGTGCCAGTAGTAACCAACGCGGTATAGATAGCTTATATAGCAATCAGCCCCAGCATTTT. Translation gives CASSNQRGIDSLYSNQPQHF.

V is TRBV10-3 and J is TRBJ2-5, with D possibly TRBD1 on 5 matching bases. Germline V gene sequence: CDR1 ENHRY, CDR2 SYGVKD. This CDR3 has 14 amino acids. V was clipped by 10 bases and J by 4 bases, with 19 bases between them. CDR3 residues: CASKDMKLAETQYF. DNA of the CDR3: TGTGCCAGCAAGGACATGAAGCTCGCAGAGACCCAGTACTTC.

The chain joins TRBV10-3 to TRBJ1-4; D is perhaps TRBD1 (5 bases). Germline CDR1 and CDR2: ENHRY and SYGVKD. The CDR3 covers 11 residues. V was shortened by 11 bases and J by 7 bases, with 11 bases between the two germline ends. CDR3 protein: CAVGRGEKLFF. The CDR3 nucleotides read TGTGCCGTAGGGAGGGGTGAAAAACTGTTTTTT.

DNA for the CDR3: TGTGCCAGCAGTCAGGGAAGGGAGACCCAGTACTTC. Amino acid sequence: CASSQGRETQYF. The V and J genes are TRBV28 and TRBJ2-5, with D perhaps matching TRBD1 (5 bases). The germline V gene encodes CDR1 MDHEN and CDR2 SYDVKM. Trimming pared 5 bases from V and 5 bases from J, leaving 9 bases between. This CDR3 is built from 12 residues.

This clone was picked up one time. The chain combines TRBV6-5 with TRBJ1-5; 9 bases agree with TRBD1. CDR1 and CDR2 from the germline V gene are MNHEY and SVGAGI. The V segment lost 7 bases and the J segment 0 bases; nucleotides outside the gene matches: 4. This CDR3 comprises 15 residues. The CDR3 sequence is CASKGTGSSNQPQHF. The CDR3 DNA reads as TGTGCCAGCAAGGGGACAGGGAGTAGCAATCAGCCCCAGCATTTT.

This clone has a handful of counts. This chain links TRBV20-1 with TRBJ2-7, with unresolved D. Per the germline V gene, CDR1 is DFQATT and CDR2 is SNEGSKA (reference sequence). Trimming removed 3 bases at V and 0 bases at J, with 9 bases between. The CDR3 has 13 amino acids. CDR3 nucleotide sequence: TGCAGTGCTAGTGGCGGTAGCTCCTACGAGCAGTACTTC. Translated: CSASGGSSYEQYF.

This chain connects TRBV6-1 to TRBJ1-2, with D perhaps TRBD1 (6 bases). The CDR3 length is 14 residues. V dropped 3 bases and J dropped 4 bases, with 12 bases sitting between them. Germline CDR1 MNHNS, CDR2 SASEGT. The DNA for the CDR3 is TGTGCCAGCAGTGAGGTAAAGACAGGCTATGGCTACACCTTC. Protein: CASSEVKTGYGYTF.

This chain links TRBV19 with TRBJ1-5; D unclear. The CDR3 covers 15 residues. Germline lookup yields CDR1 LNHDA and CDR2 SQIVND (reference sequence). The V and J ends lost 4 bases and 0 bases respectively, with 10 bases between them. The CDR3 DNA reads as TGTGCCAGTAGTAGGATGGCGGATAGCAATCAGCCCCAGCATTTT. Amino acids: CASSRMADSNQPQHF.

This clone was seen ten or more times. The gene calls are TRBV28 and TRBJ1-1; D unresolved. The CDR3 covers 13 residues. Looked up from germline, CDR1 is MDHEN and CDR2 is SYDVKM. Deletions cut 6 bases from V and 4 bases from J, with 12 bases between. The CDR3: CASSSGWGTEAFF. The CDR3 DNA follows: TGTGCCAGCAGCTCGGGGTGGGGCACTGAAGCTTTCTTT.